This TCR beta chain originates from a study of cytomegalovirus exposure and HLA in healthy donors. Primers: 60 Vbeta forward and 13 Jbeta reverse. The protocol was immunoSEQ multiplex PCR, while the TCRdb copy is restricted to in-frame clones and leaves out a portion. The repertoire holds 190,000 or so clones, with 82% as singletons. V was pared by 1 base and J by 1 base, with 11 bases between. The CDR3 runs 15 residues. Germline lookup yields CDR1 SGHTA and CDR2 FQGNSA. The specimen was PBMCs. This TCR derives from a boy aged 2 to 10 in good health and CMV-seronegative. The rearrangement links TRBV7-2 to TRBJ2-7; a possible D gene is TRBD2 (6 bases). The CDR3 spells CASSLGGSGSYEQYF. The DNA for the CDR3 is TGTGCCAGCAGCTTAGGGGGTAGCGGTTCCTACGAGCAGTACTTC.